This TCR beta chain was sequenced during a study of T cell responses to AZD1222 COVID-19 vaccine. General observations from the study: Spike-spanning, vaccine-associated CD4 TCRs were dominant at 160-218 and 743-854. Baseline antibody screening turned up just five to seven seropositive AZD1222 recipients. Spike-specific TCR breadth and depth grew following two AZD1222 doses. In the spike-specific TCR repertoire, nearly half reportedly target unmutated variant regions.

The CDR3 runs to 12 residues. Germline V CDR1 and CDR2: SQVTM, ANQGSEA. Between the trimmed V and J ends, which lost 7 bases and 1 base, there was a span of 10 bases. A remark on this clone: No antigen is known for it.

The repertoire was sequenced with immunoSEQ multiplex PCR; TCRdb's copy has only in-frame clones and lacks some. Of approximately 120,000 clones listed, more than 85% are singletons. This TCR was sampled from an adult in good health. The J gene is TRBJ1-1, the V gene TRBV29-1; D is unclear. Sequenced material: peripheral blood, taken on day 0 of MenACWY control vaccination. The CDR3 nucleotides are TGCAGCGGGGCGCAGCAGAACACTGAAGCTTTCTTT. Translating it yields CSGAQQNTEAFF.